This T cell receptor beta chain was found in a study of T cell responses to AZD1222 COVID-19 vaccine. This CDR3 is 17 amino acids long. Losses at the gene ends were 0 bases for V and 3 bases for J; bases not matched to a gene: 5. Germline V gene sequence: CDR1 SGHNT, CDR2 YYREEE (reference sequence). Whole-study results and caveats: White British ancestry dominated among donors, who included more females, and clonal diversity was possibly underestimated.

Comment on this clone: The antigen is not known.

TCRdb's copy holds only in-frame clones and misses some; the assay was immunoSEQ multiplex PCR. The sample lists about 130,000 clones, about 89% occurring once. The sequences come from peripheral blood, collected on day 0 of AZD1222 vaccination. The gene calls are TRBV5-4 and TRBJ2-3, with TRBD1 matching 12 bases. This clonotype originated in an adult in good health. The CDR3 DNA reads TGTGCCAGCAGCTTGGGGAGGGACAGGGGGCTTACAGATACGCAGTATTTT. Amino acid sequence: CASSLGRDRGLTDTQYF.